Listed below are T cell receptor beta chains from one sample, sequenced in a study of CD8 T cells in ankylosing spondylitis. MiXCR was run by TCRdb on the 5' RACE reads, yielding one entry per CDR3 protein. The table records about 36,000 distinct CDR3 sequences, 6% of them present only once. Material: blood, either unsorted or a sorted T cell fraction (not recorded which). The receptors here all came from a male donor with ankylosing spondylitis or in good health (not recorded which). Each CDR3 is given with its conserved first and last residue. Each record gives: clone size, J gene, V gene, D gene, CDR3 DNA, CDR3 protein. D genes are given only for firm matches. Size is stated for part of the rows, as once, few or many counts, or as a class when the clone is expanded.

many,TRBJ1-1,TRBV4-3,TRBD1,TGCGCCAGCAGCCTACTGGGACAGGGGGAAAAAGCTTTCTTT,CASSLLGQGEKAFF
many,TRBJ2-5,TRBV29-1,TRBD1,TGCAGCGTTGACAGGGGGCGAGAAGAGACCCAGTACTTC,CSVDRGREETQYF
medium-sized,TRBJ2-7,TRBV7-3,TRBD1,TGTGCCAGCAGCGAGACAGGGGAAAGGGAGCAGTACTTC,CASSETGEREQYF
many,TRBJ2-5,TRBV5-1,TRBD1,TGCGCCAGCAGCTCTCTGACAGGGGAAACGGTTCAGACCCAGTACTTC,CASSSLTGETVQTQYF
many,TRBJ2-7,TRBV5-1,TRBD2,TGCGCCAGCAGCCCTGGACTAGCGGGATACGAGCAGTACTTC,CASSPGLAGYEQYF
many,TRBJ2-3,TRBV20-1,TRBD2,TGCAGTGCTAGAGTAGTACTAGCGGGAGCGGATGATACGCAGTATTTT,CSARVVLAGADDTQYF
many,TRBJ1-1,TRBV29-1,.,TGCAGCGTTGCAGGGTTGGGCACTGAAGCTTTCTTT,CSVAGLGTEAFF
many,TRBJ2-5,TRBV11-3,.,TGTGCCAGCAGCTTAGGCAGGTTGGAGACCCAGTACTTC,CASSLGRLETQYF
many,TRBJ2-7,TRBV20-1,.,TGCAGTGCTAGAGACGGAAGGAGCTCCTACGAGCAGTACTTC,CSARDGRSSYEQYF
many,TRBJ2-1,TRBV10-1,TRBD1,TGCGCCAGCAGCCCGGGACAGGGACCCAATGAGCAGTTCTTC,CASSPGQGPNEQFF
many,TRBJ1-1,TRBV9,TRBD1,TGTGCCAGCAGCGGAGGGACAGGGAACACTGAAGCTTTCTTT,CASSGGTGNTEAFF
many,TRBJ2-5,TRBV5-1,TRBD1,TGCGCCAGCAGCTTGGAGGGACAGGAGGAGACCCAGTACTTC,CASSLEGQEETQYF
many,TRBJ1-1,TRBV5-1,TRBD1,TGCGCCAGCAGCTTCGTCCCGGGACAGGGATTGGGCACTGAAGCTTTCTTT,CASSFVPGQGLGTEAFF
many,TRBJ1-5,TRBV5-5,.,TGTGCCAGCAGCTTACAGGGAGGAGGACAGCCCCAGCATTTT,CASSLQGGGQPQHF
many,TRBJ2-2,TRBV20-1,.,TGCAGTGCTCTTACCGGGAATACGAACACCGGGGAGCTGTTTTTT,CSALTGNTNTGELFF
many,TRBJ1-5,TRBV4-3,.,TGCGCCAGCAGCCAAGATTCAGGGCCCCAAGAGCCCCAGCATTTT,CASSQDSGPQEPQHF
many,TRBJ2-7,TRBV5-1,.,TGCGCCAGCAGCTTGTTGAGCGGAAGCTCCTACGAGCAGTACTTC,CASSLLSGSSYEQYF
many,TRBJ1-1,TRBV13,TRBD1,TGTGCCAGCAGCCTCGCCGGACAGGGATACACTGAAGCTTTCTTT,CASSLAGQGYTEAFF
many,TRBJ1-2,TRBV5-1,.,TGCGCCAGCAGCCTCCAGGGTGGAGATGGCTACACCTTC,CASSLQGGDGYTF
many,TRBJ2-1,TRBV10-3,.,TGTGCCATCAGGGCTCCCAGCTCCTACAATGAGCAGTTCTTC,CAIRAPSSYNEQFF
many,TRBJ2-3,TRBV4-1,TRBD2,TGCGCCAGCAGCCAAGATTCCAGGCAGGCTAGCGGTCTAATCCATGCGCAGTATTTT,CASSQDSRQASGLIHAQYF
many,TRBJ2-1,TRBV9,TRBD2,TGTGCCAGCAGCCCCACCGGGACTAGCGGGGCAAATGAGCAGTTCTTC,CASSPTGTSGANEQFF
many,TRBJ2-2,TRBV6-1,TRBD2,TGTGCCAGCACTGTTCCGGGGGGTAATACCGGGGAGCTGTTTTTT,CASTVPGGNTGELFF
many,TRBJ2-5,TRBV11-2,.,TGTGCCAGCAGCTTATTCCACAGCGGAGGAGAAGAGACCCAGTACTTC,CASSLFHSGGEETQYF
many,TRBJ1-1,TRBV6-5,.,TGTGCCAGCAGTTCTAGACAGATGAACACTGAAGCTTTCTTT,CASSSRQMNTEAFF
many,TRBJ1-2,TRBV5-1,.,TGCGCCAGCAGCATCTCGGACAGATCTAACTATGGCTACACCTTC,CASSISDRSNYGYTF
many,TRBJ2-5,TRBV5-1,TRBD1,TGCGCCAGCTACTTCGACAGGGGTCAAGAGACCCAGTACTTC,CASYFDRGQETQYF
few,TRBJ2-1,TRBV7-2,.,TGTGCCAGCAGCCCCCCCGGTAACAATGAGCAGTTCTTC,CASSPPGNNEQFF
.,TRBJ1-5,TRBV28,TRBD1,TGTGCCAGCAGTCCAGTCAGGGGGCGAGGGAGCAATCAGCCCCAGCATTTT,CASSPVRGRGSNQPQHF
many,TRBJ1-2,TRBV6-2/TRBV6-3,.,TGTGCCAGCAGTTACTCGGCGGGGCCCTTTGGCGGCTACACCTTC,CASSYSAGPFGGYTF
many,TRBJ1-5,TRBV12-3/TRBV12-4,.,TGTGCCAGCAGTACAGGGATCAATCAGCCCCAGCATTTT,CASSTGINQPQHF
.,TRBJ2-2,TRBV27,.,TGTGCCAGCAGTTTAGTGAGGAACACCGGGGAGCTGTTTTTT,CASSLVRNTGELFF